These 27 T cell receptor beta chains originate from one sample sequenced in a study of early T cells in non-severe SARS-CoV-2 infection. TCRdb reanalysed the 5' RACE reads using MiXCR and keeps one entry per CDR3 protein. The data hold more than 70,000 distinct CDR3 sequences, with approximately 15% observed a single time. The material sequenced was whole blood. The receptors originated from an adult who was a healthcare worker with PCR-confirmed SARS-CoV-2 infection or an uninfected control (not recorded which).

This clonotype was counted a few times. The chain recombines TRBV28 with TRBJ2-7; D uncertain. CDR1 and CDR2 from the germline V gene are MDHEN and SYDVKM. V lost 10 bases to trimming and J lost 3 bases, with 16 bases between them. The CDR3 spans 13 residues. The CDR3 region is CATFSFLSYEQYF. The CDR3 bases are TGTGCCACCTTTTCTTTTCTTAGCTACGAGCAGTACTTC.

This clonotype was seen only a few times. The chain carries TRBV21-1 and TRBJ1-1; the table's D gene call, TRBD1, was not cross checked with the DNA. TRBV21-1 counts as a pseudogene. This CDR3 comprises 14 residues. CDR3 in DNA: TGTGCCAGCAGCCCACAGGGAGGGAACACTGAAGCTTTCTTT. Its translation: CASSPQGGNTEAFF.

A few counts support this clonotype. V and J are TRBV29-1 and TRBJ2-2; 7 bases line up with TRBD1. V trimming: 7 bases; J trimming: 1 base; junction bases outside the gene matches: 6. The CDR3 is 14 residues long. Germline V CDR1 and CDR2: SQVTM, ANQGSEA. DNA for the CDR3: TGCAGCGCACACGGGACAGTGAACACCGGGGAGCTGTTTTTT. Amino acid sequence: CSAHGTVNTGELFF.

This clonotype was counted only a few times. CDR3 sequence (DNA): TGTGCCAGCAGCTTATTTTCGGACACCGAGCAGTACTTC. Translated: CASSLFSDTEQYF. The V and J genes are TRBV7-6 and TRBJ2-7, with D perhaps TRBD1 (5 bases). This CDR3 comprises 13 residues. V was pared by 2 bases and J by 6 bases, with 11 bases between. From germline, CDR1 is SGHVS and CDR2 FNYEAQ. Based on the CDR3 plus reference TRBV7-6 and TRBJ2-7, the full variable domain is GAGVSQSPRYKVTKRGQDVALRCDPISGHVSLYWYRQALGQGPEFLTYFNYEAQQDKSGLPNDRFSAERPEGSISTLTIQRTEQRDSAMYRCASSLFSDTEQYFGPGTRLTVT.

V and J are TRBV20-1 and TRBJ1-2, with D hard to call. Germline CDR1 is DFQATT and CDR2 is SNEGSKA (reference sequence). The CDR3 covers 15 residues. The V end was cut by 3 bases, the J end by 3 bases, with 17 bases between. CDR3 region: CSARSIPRSHYGYTF. For the CDR3, the DNA is TGCAGTGCTAGGAGTATCCCGCGATCCCACTATGGCTACACCTTC.

This clonotype was seen ten or more times. The J gene is TRBJ1-5, the V gene TRBV19, with D unresolved. This CDR3 is 13 amino acids long. V gave up 5 bases and J gave up 4 bases, with 9 bases separating them. Germline V gives CDR1 LNHDA, CDR2 SQIVND (reference sequence). Written as DNA, the CDR3 is TGTGCCAGTAGTCGGACCGAGAATCAGCCCCAGCATTTT. Its protein is CASSRTENQPQHF. Full variable domain (remainder filled in from reference TRBV19 and TRBJ1-5): DGGITQSPKYLFRKEGQNVTLSCEQNLNHDAMYWYRQDPGQGLRLIYYSQIVNDFQKGDIAEGYSVSREKKESFPLTVTSAQKNPTAFYLCASSRTENQPQHFGDGTRLSIL.

This chain links TRBV12-3 or TRBV12-4 with TRBJ1-3, with D tentatively TRBD1 (6 bases). The CDR3 runs 15 residues. Between the trimmed V and J ends, which lost 1 base and 6 bases, there was a span of 13 bases. Here the CDR3 DNA reads TGTGCCAGCAGTTTAGTTGGGGGGCGAGAAAACACCATATATTTT. It codes for CASSLVGGRENTIYF.

The rearrangement joins TRBV29-1 to TRBJ1-2; D unclear. Trimming cost V 8 bases and J 1 base, with 14 bases left between them. CDR1 SQVTM and CDR2 ANQGSEA come from the germline V gene. The CDR3 sequence is 13 residues long. For the CDR3, the DNA is TGCAGCACCCAAAGCACTTTTAACTATGGCTACACCTTC. Translation: CSTQSTFNYGYTF.

This clonotype showed up just a few times. The chain carries TRBV6-2 or TRBV6-3 and TRBJ1-5, with a possible D match to TRBD1 (5 bases). Looked up from germline, CDR1 is MNHEY and CDR2 is SVGEGT. Trimming took 6 bases from V and 7 from J, leaving 22 bases between them. CDR3 length equals 16 residues. The CDR3 nucleotides are TGTGCCAGCAGACCAAGTCCGTTGAGGGGAACACAGCCCCAGCATTTT. This codes for CASRPSPLRGTQPQHF.

V and J are TRBV4-3 and TRBJ2-2; the D gene is possibly TRBD2 (5 bases). The V and J ends lost 1 base and 4 bases respectively, with 10 bases between them. The germline CDR1 and CDR2 sequences are LGHNA and YSLEER. The CDR3 is 15 amino acids. The CDR3 spells CASSQGYRGTGELFF. The DNA for the CDR3 is TGCGCCAGCAGCCAAGGTTACCGGGGCACCGGGGAGCTGTTTTTT.

V is TRBV11-2 and J is TRBJ2-3, with D unresolved. CDR3 length equals 15 residues. Germline V gene data show CDR1 as SGHAT and CDR2 as FQNNGV. V lost 4 bases and J 0 bases, leaving 11 bases between the germline ends. Here the CDR3 reads CASSSIRASTDTQYF. The CDR3 DNA sequence: TGTGCCAGCAGCTCCATCAGAGCTAGCACAGATACGCAGTATTTT.

A few counts support this clonotype. V gene TRBV4-3 combines with J gene TRBJ2-3, with 10 nucleotides matching TRBD2. The germline CDR1 and CDR2 sequences are LGHNA and YSLEER. The V segment lost 0 bases and the J segment 4 bases; nucleotides outside the gene matches: 4. This CDR3 is 16 amino acids long. CDR3 in amino acids: CASSQDPSGGADTQYF. The CDR3 DNA follows: TGCGCCAGCAGCCAAGACCCGAGCGGGGGGGCAGATACGCAGTATTTT.

This clonotype was recorded only once. The chain combines TRBV20-1 with TRBJ2-3; a possible D gene is TRBD1 (6 bases). The V and J ends lost 5 bases and 5 bases respectively, with 17 bases between them. The CDR3 consists of 14 residues. Germline loops: CDR1 DFQATT, CDR2 SNEGSKA (reference sequence). CDR3: CSAGGHRDIDTQYF. The CDR3 DNA reads TGCAGTGCTGGGGGCCACCGGGATATAGATACGCAGTATTTT.

The rearrangement joins TRBV12-3 or TRBV12-4 to TRBJ1-4; D perhaps matches TRBD1 (5 bases). The CDR3 has 14 residues. Trimming took off 5 bases at V and 7 bases at J, with 14 bases between the two ends. CDR3 nucleotide sequence: TGTGCCAGCAGTCTTAGGGGTAGTCGTGAAAAACTGTTTTTT. The encoded protein is CASSLRGSREKLFF.

This clonotype was recorded many times. V usage is TRBV20-1 and J usage is TRBJ1-1; possibly TRBD1 for D (6 bases). The V end was cut by 5 bases, the J end by 1 base, with 14 bases between. This CDR3 spans 14 amino acids. The germline V gene encodes CDR1 DFQATT and CDR2 SNEGSKA (reference sequence). The CDR3 loop is CSAESGVGNTEAFF. DNA of the CDR3: TGCAGTGCTGAGTCAGGGGTGGGGAACACTGAAGCTTTCTTT.

The chain links TRBV27 to TRBJ1-4, with D possibly being TRBD1 (6 bases). Germline CDR1 MNHEY, CDR2 SMNVEV (reference sequence). This CDR3 region has 14 residues. Trimming took off 8 bases at V and 7 bases at J, with 17 bases between the two ends. CDR3 DNA: TGTGCCAGCCGGCGGGGGGGCTTAGGTGAAAAACTGTTTTTT. Its translation: CASRRGGLGEKLFF.

This clonotype was counted many times. The V call is TRBV27, the J call TRBJ1-2, with D perhaps TRBD1 (6 bases). Trimming left V 6 bases short and J 10 bases short, with 15 bases between. Per the germline V gene, CDR1 is MNHEY and CDR2 is SMNVEV (reference sequence). The CDR3 covers 12 residues. CDR3 nucleotide sequence: TGTGCCAGCAGCAAAGGGGGATACCCCTACACCTTC. Residues: CASSKGGYPYTF.

This clonotype was seen a few times. J is TRBJ1-2 and V is TRBV19; possible D gene TRBD1, 6 bases. This CDR3 spans 15 amino acids. Trimming stripped 3 bases from V and 10 bases from J, with 21 bases between. Germline CDR1 is LNHDA and CDR2 is SQIVND (reference sequence). The CDR3 reads CASSIVGQTYVAYTF. In DNA form, the CDR3 reads TGTGCCAGTAGTATTGTCGGACAGACCTATGTTGCCTACACCTTC.

The table lists this clonotype with a few counts. The chain has TRBV5-1 and TRBJ2-1, with D maybe TRBD2 (6 bases). Germline assignment: CDR1 SGHRS and CDR2 YFSETQ. V was pared by 4 bases and J by 8 bases, with 22 bases between. The CDR3 extends over 16 amino acids. CDR3 DNA: TGCGCCAGCAGCAAGACTAGTCTGTCTTCGGCGGATGAGCAGTTCTTC. Residues: CASSKTSLSSADEQFF.

The sample holds many counts of this clonotype. The gene calls are TRBV18 and TRBJ2-1, with TRBD2 identical over 9 bases. The germline V gene encodes CDR1 KGHSH and CDR2 LQKENI. The CDR3 is 17 residues long. V lost 3 bases to trimming and J lost 4 bases; unmatched junction nucleotides: 10. Here the CDR3 reads CASSPALGSGGYNEQFF. The CDR3 DNA reads as TGTGCCAGCTCACCGGCTTTGGGTAGCGGGGGATACAATGAGCAGTTCTTC. The full variable domain, with the rest looked up from reference TRBV18 and TRBJ2-1, is NAGVMQNPRHLVRRRGQEARLRCSPMKGHSHVYWYRQLPEEGLKFMVYLQKENIIDESGMPKERFSAEFPKEGPSILRIQQVVRGDSAAYFCASSPALGSGGYNEQFFGPGTRLTVL.

The V and J genes are TRBV11-3 and TRBJ2-3; D may be TRBD1 (6 bases). Germline CDR1 and CDR2: SGHNT and YENEEA. With 4 bases removed from V and 5 bases from J, the gap between germline ends came to 16 bases. CDR3 length equals 15 residues. The CDR3 DNA follows: TGTGCCAGCAGCTCCGGACAGAGAGAAGGAGATACGCAGTATTTT. It translates to CASSSGQREGDTQYF.

The CDR3 DNA sequence: TGTGCCAGCAGCTTTACACCAGACTCCTACAATGAGCAGTTCTTC. It specifies CASSFTPDSYNEQFF. The V call is TRBV6-2 or TRBV6-3, the J call TRBJ2-1; D call uncertain. With 6 bases removed from V and 0 bases from J, the gap between germline ends came to 12 bases. The germline V gene has CDR1 MNHEY and CDR2 SVGEGT. This CDR3 is 15 amino acids long.

This clonotype has a count of ten or more. The chain is built from TRBV7-7 and TRBJ2-3; possibly TRBD1 for D (5 bases). With 2 bases removed from V and 4 bases from J, the gap between germline ends came to 7 bases. The CDR3 is 13 amino acids. Germline CDR1 SSHAT, CDR2 FNYEAQ (reference sequence). CDR3 amino acids: CASSLPGSDTQYF. As DNA, the CDR3 is TGTGCCAGCAGCTTACCAGGGTCAGATACGCAGTATTTT.

The chain recombines TRBV6-1 with TRBJ2-3; D gene uncertain. CDR3 length: 14 residues. The germline CDR1 and CDR2 sequences are MNHNS and SASEGT. V was clipped by 4 bases and J by 4 bases, with 12 bases between them. The CDR3 loop reads CASSVSSPPDTQYF. CDR3 sequence (DNA): TGTGCCAGCAGTGTATCGAGCCCGCCAGATACGCAGTATTTT.

This clonotype was counted many times. The chain combines TRBV4-2 with TRBJ2-1; 10 nucleotides line up with TRBD2. Germline V lookup: CDR1 LGHNA, CDR2 YNFKEQ. The J segment lost 3 bases and the V segment lost 4 bases, leaving 3 bases of the junction unmatched. The CDR3 spans 15 residues. CDR3 DNA sequence: TGTGCCAGCAGCCTACTAGCGGGGCACTACAATGAGCAGTTCTTC. Its protein product is CASSLLAGHYNEQFF.

The rearrangement joins TRBV4-3 to TRBJ2-3; no reliable D call. There are 15 residues in the CDR3. Germline V lookup: CDR1 LGHNA, CDR2 YSLEER. V was shortened by 1 base and J by 2 bases, with 10 bases between the two germline ends. This CDR3 reads CASSQAGSVTDTQYF. CDR3 DNA: TGCGCCAGCAGCCAAGCGGGCTCAGTCACAGATACGCAGTATTTT.

The V call is TRBV6-1, the J call TRBJ2-1, with 9 bases aligning to TRBD2. Germline loops: CDR1 MNHNS, CDR2 SASEGT. CDR3 length: 16 amino acids. V was pared by 7 bases and J by 6 bases, with 13 bases of the junction left unmatched. CDR3 region: CASTSEVAGGRNEQFF. DNA for the CDR3: TGTGCCAGCACCTCGGAGGTGGCGGGGGGGCGCAATGAGCAGTTCTTC.